The 8 T cell receptor beta chains reported below all come from one sample, sequenced in a study of T cell responses to AZD1222 COVID-19 vaccine. Assay used: immunoSEQ multiplex PCR; TCRdb lists only in-frame clones, some missing. The repertoire holds about 150,000 clones, with around nine tenths as singletons. The source material was peripheral blood, sampled 28 days after the second AZD1222 dose. The receptors come from an adult who received the AZD1222 COVID-19 vaccine.

In its sample, this clone was seen once. The chain has TRBV9 and TRBJ2-6; TRBD1 aligns across 9 bases. This CDR3 has 17 residues. The trim removed 0 bases at V and 2 bases at J, leaving 3 bases unmatched. The germline V gene encodes CDR1 SGDLS and CDR2 YYNGEE. The CDR3 region has the DNA TGTGCCAGCAGCGTAGTTGGGACAGGGACTGGGGCCAACGTCCTGACTTTC. The encoded protein is CASSVVGTGTGANVLTF.

CDR3: CASSRRPPGQSGELFF. As DNA, the CDR3 is TGTGCCAGTAGTAGGCGGCCGCCGGGACAAAGCGGGGAGCTGTTTTTT. The J gene is TRBJ2-2, the V gene TRBV19; possibly TRBD1 for D (6 bases). Germline CDR1 reads LNHDA; CDR2 reads SQIVND (reference sequence). The V gene lost 4 bases and the J gene lost 7 bases, with 19 bases spanning the gap. There are 16 residues in the CDR3.

The rearrangement joins TRBV6-5 to TRBJ2-1, with 11 bases that match TRBD2. Germline trimming cut 4 bases from V and 8 bases from J; bases unmatched to any gene: 4. The germline CDR1 and CDR2 sequences are MNHEY and SVGAGI. CDR3 size: 14 residues. This chain's CDR3 is CASSLLAGAHEQFF. Here the CDR3 DNA reads TGTGCCAGCAGTTTACTAGCGGGAGCCCATGAGCAGTTCTTC.

The chain combines TRBV2 with TRBJ2-6; no clear D gene. V shed 8 bases and J shed 1 base, with 3 bases lying between them. The CDR3 sequence is 12 residues long. Germline CDR1 reads SNHLY; CDR2 reads FYNNEI. In DNA, the CDR3 is TGTGCCAGCGCTTCTGGGGCCAACGTCCTGACTTTC. Translating it yields CASASGANVLTF.

The chain combines TRBV28 with TRBJ2-7; D might be TRBD1 or TRBD2, each matching 6 bases. V lost 7 bases and J 2 bases, leaving 15 bases between the germline ends. CDR3 length: 14 residues. Germline assignment: CDR1 MDHEN and CDR2 SYDVKM. CDR3 bases: TGTGCCAGCACGGGGGCAATTACGGCCTACGAGCAGTACTTC. Encoded protein: CASTGAITAYEQYF.

The rearrangement uses TRBV6-5 and TRBJ2-1; 9 bases are a match to TRBD1. This CDR3 is built from 13 residues. The germline gives CDR1 MNHEY, CDR2 SVGAGI. The J segment lost 9 bases and the V segment lost 5 bases, leaving 5 bases of the junction unmatched. The CDR3 nucleotides are TGTGCCAGCAGTACCGGGACAGGGCTTGAGCAGTTCTTC. Translated, it gives CASSTGTGLEQFF.

The V gene is TRBV7-6, the J gene TRBJ2-7; either TRBD1 or TRBD2 may fit D (7 bases each). The CDR3 covers 18 residues. CDR1 and CDR2 (germline): SGHVS, FNYEAQ. Trimming removed 5 bases from V and 4 bases from J, with 27 bases in between. Written as DNA, the CDR3 is TGTGCCAGCAGCCCCGGGGGACACACAGGGAGGGGGCGGTACGAGCAGTACTTC. Amino acids: CASSPGGHTGRGRYEQYF.

The chain is built from TRBV7-8 and TRBJ2-5, with 8 nucleotides matching TRBD1. The CDR3 spans 16 residues. The germline V gene encodes CDR1 SGHVS and CDR2 FQNEAQ. V was clipped by 5 bases and J by 5 bases; unmatched bases: 13. CDR3 DNA: TGTGCCAGCAGCGTCCAGGGGGCCGTATTTAGGGAGACCCAGTACTTC. It specifies CASSVQGAVFRETQYF.